This TCR beta chain was profiled in a study of vaccination and CD4 T cells after COVID-19. Documented treatment: roughly 10-day PBMC culture with coronavirus spike peptide pools or control peptides (ViraFEST assay). With the Oncomine TCR Beta short-read assay, DNA from cultured CD4+ T cells was sequenced. MiXCR, applied by TCRdb to the PCR reads, yields one record per CDR3 protein. The data show around 15,000 distinct CDR3 sequences, roughly 51% seen once. With 4 bases removed from V and 3 bases from J, the gap between germline ends came to 19 bases. Germline V CDR1 and CDR2: DFQATT, SNEGSKA (reference sequence). This CDR3 contains 16 residues. Concerning this clonotype: Antigen unknown.

This chain links TRBV20-1 with TRBJ1-3; perhaps TRBD1 as D (5 bases). This TCR was recovered from a human donor who had recovered from COVID-19. Sequencing input: CD4+ T cells from blood, cultured in vitro. The chain's CDR3 is CSATLGDPGGGNTIYF. The CDR3, as DNA: TGCAGTGCTACCCTGGGGGATCCGGGGGGTGGAAACACCATATATTTT.